A single sample is the source of the 19 T cell receptor beta chains below, sequenced in a study of blood T cell repertoires in COVID-19. Measured with immunoSEQ multiplex PCR; TCRdb has only the in-frame clones, and not every one. The sample has 170,000 or so clones, 70% to 90% seen once; the top ten hold around 2.7%. The sample comprised peripheral blood. Receptors originate from a man aged 40-49 years with active or convalescent COVID-19.

V usage is TRBV15 and J usage is TRBJ1-3; D unresolved. CDR1 and CDR2 from the germline V gene are LNHNV and YYDKDF (reference sequence). This CDR3 has 16 amino acids. Trimming shortened V by 0 bases and J by 2 bases, and 11 bases separated the two germline ends. CDR3 nucleotides: TGTGCCACCAGCAGAGAGGCAGGCAACACTGGAAACACCATATATTTT. Encoded protein: CATSREAGNTGNTIYF.

This clone was found once. The genes are TRBV2 and TRBJ1-3, with D tentatively TRBD1 (6 bases). The CDR3 contains 15 residues. V dropped 4 bases and J dropped 0 bases, with 10 bases sitting between them. Germline V gene lookup returns CDR1 SNHLY and CDR2 FYNNEI. In DNA form, the CDR3 reads TGTGCCAGCAGTGGCAGGGGATCCTCTGGAAACACCATATATTTT. Its protein is CASSGRGSSGNTIYF.

The chain links TRBV5-1 to TRBJ1-4, with TRBD1 matching 8 bases. Per germline, CDR1 SGHRS and CDR2 YFSETQ. The CDR3 covers 14 residues. V trimming: 5 bases; J trimming: 7 bases; junction bases outside the gene matches: 7. CDR3 residues: CASRTGQGPEKLFF. In DNA, the CDR3 is TGCGCCAGCAGAACAGGACAGGGACCTGAAAAACTGTTTTTT.

The chain is built from TRBV19 and TRBJ1-6; D is unclear. This CDR3 comprises 14 residues. V lost 1 base to trimming and J lost 10 bases, with 11 bases between them. CDR1 is LNHDA, CDR2 SQIVND, per germline (reference sequence). CDR3 in DNA: TGTGCCAGTAGTATAGGCGAGAGCCGGTCACCCCTCCACTTT. Translation: CASSIGESRSPLHF.

The chain carries TRBV5-6 and TRBJ2-3; D might be TRBD2 (5 bases). The CDR3 totals 13 residues. The ends were cut back, 2 bases at V and 7 bases at J, with 11 bases in the middle. CDR1 is SGHDT, CDR2 YYEEEE, per germline. The DNA of the CDR3 is TGTGCCAGCAGCTTAGAGGGAATCCATACGCAGTATTTT. Translation: CASSLEGIHTQYF.

The rearrangement joins TRBV27 to TRBJ2-7; 10 bases agree with TRBD2. CDR3 length equals 14 residues. With 6 bases clipped from V and 1 base from J, the junction kept 3 bases outside the gene matches. CDR1 MNHEY and CDR2 SMNVEV come from the germline V gene (reference sequence). CDR3 amino acids: CASRPLAGSYEQYF. CDR3 DNA sequence: TGTGCCAGCAGGCCACTAGCGGGGTCCTACGAGCAGTACTTC.

The chain employs TRBV24-1 and TRBJ2-7; D remains ambiguous. Per the germline V gene, CDR1 is KGHDR and CDR2 is SFDVKD. The CDR3 runs 13 residues. Trimming took off 5 bases at V and 4 bases at J, with 11 bases between the two ends. This CDR3 reads CATSVGDGYEQYF. The CDR3 DNA reads as TGTGCCACCAGTGTTGGAGACGGGTACGAGCAGTACTTC.

The CDR3 sequence: CASSIRAGSSTDTQYF. The CDR3 region has the DNA TGTGCCAGTAGTATCCGGGCAGGGTCTAGCACAGATACGCAGTATTTT. This chain connects TRBV19 to TRBJ2-3; TRBD1 is a possible D gene (5 bases). Trimming removed 3 bases at V and 0 bases at J, with 13 bases between. The germline V gene has CDR1 LNHDA and CDR2 SQIVND (reference sequence). This CDR3 contains 16 residues. Using reference TRBV19 and TRBJ2-3 for the parts outside the CDR3, the full variable domain is DGGITQSPKYLFRKEGQNVTLSCEQNLNHDAMYWYRQDPGQGLRLIYYSQIVNDFQKGDIAEGYSVSREKKESFPLTVTSAQKNPTAFYLCASSIRAGSSTDTQYFGPGTRLTVL.

The chain employs TRBV4-1 and TRBJ2-6, with 8 bases lining up with TRBD1. This CDR3 comprises 21 residues. Germline CDR1 reads MGHRA; CDR2 reads YSYEKL. The trim removed 6 bases at V and 3 bases at J, leaving 22 bases unmatched. For the CDR3, the DNA is TGCGCCAGCAGAAGCCAAGGGTTAAGGCAGGACAGGGCCCTTGGGGCCAACGTCCTGACTTTC. Its protein product is CASRSQGLRQDRALGANVLTF.

This clone was picked up one time. The chain carries TRBV28 and TRBJ1-2; TRBD1 might be the D (6 bases). Between the trimmed V and J ends, which lost 4 bases and 3 bases, there was a span of 9 bases. Germline CDR1 and CDR2: MDHEN and SYDVKM. The CDR3 is 13 residues long. The CDR3 sequence is CASSSGQHYGYTF. In DNA form, the CDR3 reads TGTGCCAGCAGTTCCGGACAGCACTATGGCTACACCTTC.

This sequence joins TRBV9 and TRBJ2-5, with 8 bases lining up with TRBD2. The V gene's germline CDR1 is SGDLS and CDR2 YYNGEE. Trimming cost V 0 bases and J 4 bases; bases outside gene matches: 8. The CDR3 runs 16 residues. This CDR3 is CASSVGGGGLGETQYF. The CDR3 DNA is TGTGCCAGCAGCGTAGGCGGCGGGGGGCTGGGAGAGACCCAGTACTTC.

V and J are TRBV11-3 and TRBJ2-1; TRBD2 matches 10 bases. Germline V gene data show CDR1 as SGHNT and CDR2 as YENEEA. V lost 5 bases, J lost 4 bases, and 2 bases stayed unmatched. This CDR3 is 14 amino acids long. In DNA, the CDR3 is TGTGCCAGCAGCCGGACTAGCGGTTACAATGAGCAGTTCTTC. Amino acid sequence: CASSRTSGYNEQFF.

With regard to this clone: The same CDR3 arises from other DNA sequences in this sample as well. CDR3 bases: TGTGCCAGCAGCTCCGGACAGGGGTATGGCTACACCTTC. Translating it yields CASSSGQGYGYTF. This sequence joins TRBV7-3 and TRBJ1-2; 9 nucleotides align to TRBD1. This CDR3 spans 13 amino acids. CDR1 SGHTA and CDR2 FQGTGA come from the germline V gene. J gave up 5 bases and V 4 bases, and 2 bases lay outside the gene matches.

The chain couples TRBV3-1 (or the pseudogene TRBV3-2) to TRBJ2-1, with a possible D match to TRBD2 (5 bases). The germline V and J ends were trimmed by 1 base and 6 bases, with 10 bases remaining between them. The CDR3 is 14 residues long. Germline-derived CDR1 and CDR2 are LGHDT and YNNKEL (reference sequence). The CDR3 DNA reads as TGTGCCAGCAGCCAAGGGGCGGGTCCCAATGAGCAGTTCTTC. Amino acids: CASSQGAGPNEQFF.

The chain is built from TRBV30 and TRBJ2-2; D ambiguous. Looked up from germline, CDR1 is GTSNPN and CDR2 is SVGIG (reference sequence). This CDR3 is built from 17 residues. Deletions cut 2 bases from V and 2 bases from J, with 18 bases between. The CDR3 spells CAWSPFVIPVNTGELFF. CDR3 bases: TGTGCCTGGAGTCCGTTCGTGATACCGGTTAACACCGGGGAGCTGTTTTTT.

The chain carries TRBV5-5 and TRBJ2-5; 8 bases align to TRBD2. This CDR3 comprises 16 residues. Per germline, CDR1 SGHKS and CDR2 YYEKEE (reference sequence). Germline trimming cut 0 bases from V and 1 base from J; bases unmatched to any gene: 5. Written as DNA, the CDR3 is TGTGCCAGCAGCTTGGGAGGAGCGGGGGTCCAAGAGACCCAGTACTTC. It yields the protein CASSLGGAGVQETQYF. The full variable domain, with the rest looked up from reference TRBV5-5 and TRBJ2-5, is DAGVTQSPTHLIKTRGQQVTLRCSPISGHKSVSWYQQVLGQGPQFIFQYYEKEERGRGNFPDRFSARQFPNYSSELNVNALLLGDSALYLCASSLGGAGVQETQYFGPGTRLLVL.

A single count supports this clone. The chain couples TRBV5-1 to TRBJ2-3; a possible D gene is TRBD2 (6 bases). CDR1 and CDR2 from the germline V gene are SGHRS and YFSETQ. Trimming took 0 bases from V and 2 from J, leaving 7 bases between them. The CDR3 covers 14 residues. CDR3 DNA sequence: TGCGCCAGCAGCTTGGGCGGGGACACAGATACGCAGTATTTT. Translated, it gives CASSLGGDTDTQYF.

The V gene is TRBV9, the J gene TRBJ2-1; 9 bases match TRBD2. From germline, CDR1 is SGDLS and CDR2 YYNGEE. J gave up 5 bases and V 2 bases, and 11 bases lay outside the gene matches. The CDR3 spans 17 residues. CDR3 nucleotide sequence: TGTGCCAGCAGCGTGACCGGGACTAGCTTATTTAACAATGAGCAGTTCTTC. Translating it yields CASSVTGTSLFNNEQFF.

This chain connects TRBV10-1 to TRBJ2-1; no definite D call. V was clipped by 4 bases and J by 0 bases, with 13 bases between them. There are 16 residues in the CDR3. Germline assignment: CDR1 WNHNN and CDR2 SYGVQD (reference sequence). CDR3 loop: CASSVAADRSYNEQFF. CDR3 DNA: TGCGCCAGCAGTGTAGCCGCGGATCGCTCCTACAATGAGCAGTTCTTC.